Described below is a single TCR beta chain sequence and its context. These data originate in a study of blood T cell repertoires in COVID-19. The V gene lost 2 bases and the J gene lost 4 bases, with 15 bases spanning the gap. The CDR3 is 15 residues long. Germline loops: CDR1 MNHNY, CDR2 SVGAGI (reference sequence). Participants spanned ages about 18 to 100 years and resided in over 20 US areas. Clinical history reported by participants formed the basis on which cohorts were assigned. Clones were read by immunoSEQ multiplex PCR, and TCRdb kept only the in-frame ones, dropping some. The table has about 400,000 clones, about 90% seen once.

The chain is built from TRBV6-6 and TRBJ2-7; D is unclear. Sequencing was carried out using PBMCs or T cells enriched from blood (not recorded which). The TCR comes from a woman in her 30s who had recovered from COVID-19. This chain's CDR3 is CASSYNLERVYEQYF. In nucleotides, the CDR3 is TGTGCCAGCAGTTACAACCTAGAGCGTGTTTACGAGCAGTACTTC.